Presented here are 24 T cell receptor beta chains from one specimen sequenced in a study of T cell responses to AZD1222 COVID-19 vaccine. The repertoire was sequenced with immunoSEQ multiplex PCR; TCRdb's copy has only in-frame clones and lacks some. The sample yields over 120,000 clones, roughly 89% seen once. The sequencing here drew on peripheral blood, taken 28 days after the second AZD1222 dose. All receptors come from an adult who received the AZD1222 COVID-19 vaccine.

The gene calls are TRBV28 and TRBJ1-4; a weak D match, TRBD1 (6 bases). CDR1 MDHEN and CDR2 SYDVKM come from the germline V gene. The V and J ends lost 6 bases and 8 bases respectively, with 16 bases between them. This CDR3 contains 14 residues. The CDR3 DNA reads TGTGCCAGCAGCAAGGGGGACATTTTCGAAAAACTGTTTTTT. Translating gives CASSKGDIFEKLFF. The full variable domain, with the rest looked up from reference TRBV28 and TRBJ1-4, is DVKVTQSSRYLVKRTGEKVFLECVQDMDHENMFWYRQDPGLGLRLIYFSYDVKMKEKGDIPEGYSVSREKKERFSLILESASTNQTSMYLCASSKGDIFEKLFFGSGTQLSVL.

The J gene is TRBJ1-2, the V gene TRBV25-1; 7 bases are shared with TRBD1. This CDR3 has 14 amino acids. Looked up from germline, CDR1 is MGHDK and CDR2 is SYGVNS. J gave up 3 bases and V 2 bases, and 3 bases lay outside the gene matches. CDR3 nucleotide sequence: TGTGCCAGCAGTGAAGGGACAGATTACTATGGCTACACCTTC. The encoded protein is CASSEGTDYYGYTF.

This rearrangement joins TRBV2 to TRBJ1-2, with 9 bases identical to TRBD1. This CDR3 has 15 residues. Germline loops: CDR1 SNHLY, CDR2 FYNNEI. Germline trimming cut 2 bases from V and 2 bases from J; bases unmatched to any gene: 3. The CDR3 protein is CASSEPGQGNYGYTF. The CDR3 DNA reads TGTGCCAGCAGTGAACCGGGACAGGGAAACTATGGCTACACCTTC.

The chain couples TRBV18 to TRBJ2-1; no firm D call. Trimming removed 4 bases at V and 0 bases at J, with 7 bases between. This CDR3 is built from 14 residues. Germline-derived CDR1 and CDR2 are KGHSH and LQKENI. The CDR3 DNA sequence: TGTGCCAGCTCACTCCGAAGCTCCTACAATGAGCAGTTCTTC. This sequence encodes CASSLRSSYNEQFF.

This chain joins TRBV28 and TRBJ2-7, with D possibly being TRBD1 (6 bases). Germline lookup yields CDR1 MDHEN and CDR2 SYDVKM. V was cut by 6 bases and J by 0 bases, with 9 bases left in between. The CDR3 length is 13 residues. The CDR3 sequence: CASSRGGSYEQYF. The CDR3 nucleotides read TGTGCCAGCAGCCGAGGGGGCTCCTACGAGCAGTACTTC.

This clone came up once. V gene TRBV7-2 combines with J gene TRBJ2-1; 7 bases align to TRBD2. Germline trimming cut 2 bases from V and 0 bases from J; bases unmatched to any gene: 7. CDR3 length: 17 residues. The germline V gene has CDR1 SGHTA and CDR2 FQGNSA. The DNA of the CDR3 is TGTGCCAGCAGCTTAAATCATGGGGGGGGCTCCTACAATGAGCAGTTCTTC. Translating it yields CASSLNHGGGSYNEQFF.

The chain recombines TRBV15 with TRBJ1-2; possibly TRBD1 for D (6 bases). The V end was cut by 0 bases, the J end by 2 bases, with 13 bases between. The CDR3 extends over 16 amino acids. Germline CDR1 and CDR2: LNHNV and YYDKDF (reference sequence). Here the CDR3 DNA reads TGTGCCACCAGCAGAGATTTTACAGGGACAAACTATGGCTACACCTTC. This codes for CATSRDFTGTNYGYTF.

V is TRBV5-6 and J is TRBJ1-6; 7 nucleotides agree with TRBD1. The CDR3 is 16 residues long. The germline CDR1 and CDR2 sequences are SGHDT and YYEEEE. J lost 0 bases, V lost 2 bases, and 2 bases had no gene match. CDR3 nucleotide sequence: TGTGCCAGCAGCTTATCAGGGGGCTCCTATAATTCACCCCTCCACTTT. It yields the protein CASSLSGGSYNSPLHF.

The chain couples TRBV27 to TRBJ2-5; D tentatively fits TRBD1 or TRBD2 (5 bases each). Trimming stripped 4 bases from V and 2 bases from J, with 8 bases between. From germline, CDR1 is MNHEY and CDR2 SMNVEV (reference sequence). The CDR3 is 13 residues long. The CDR3 loop is CASSWGIQETQYF. CDR3 bases: TGTGCCAGCAGTTGGGGGATTCAAGAGACCCAGTACTTC.

The CDR3 DNA reads as TGTGCCAGCAGCCCTCGGGGGGGGCTGAGAAATAGCAATCAGCCCCAGCATTTT. Its translation is CASSPRGGLRNSNQPQHF. The V gene is TRBV28, the J gene TRBJ1-5; a possible D gene is TRBD1 (6 bases). This CDR3 is built from 18 residues. Germline V lookup: CDR1 MDHEN, CDR2 SYDVKM. The germline V and J ends were trimmed by 6 bases and 0 bases, with 21 bases remaining between them. The complete variable domain, with remaining parts taken from reference TRBV28 and TRBJ1-5, reads DVKVTQSSRYLVKRTGEKVFLECVQDMDHENMFWYRQDPGLGLRLIYFSYDVKMKEKGDIPEGYSVSREKKERFSLILESASTNQTSMYLCASSPRGGLRNSNQPQHFGDGTRLSIL.

CDR3 coding DNA: TGTGCCAGTAGTGCAACCGGGACAGGGTACGAGCAGTACTTC. It codes for CASSATGTGYEQYF. The chain recombines TRBV19 with TRBJ2-7, with 9 bases fitting TRBD1. Germline V gene data show CDR1 as LNHDA and CDR2 as SQIVND (reference sequence). This CDR3 spans 14 amino acids. Unmatched junction bases numbered 6, after V lost 5 bases and J lost 4 bases.

The V gene is TRBV4-1, the J gene TRBJ2-1; TRBD2 agrees at 10 bases. There are 14 residues in the CDR3. Germline loops: CDR1 MGHRA, CDR2 YSYEKL. With V trimmed by 4 bases and J by 8 bases, 5 bases remained unmatched. The CDR3 here is CASSPLAGVYEQFF. CDR3 bases: TGCGCCAGCAGCCCCCTAGCGGGAGTCTATGAGCAGTTCTTC.

The genes are TRBV7-2 and TRBJ1-6; D remains unclear. The length of the CDR3 is 16 residues. V was clipped by 4 bases and J by 8 bases, with 18 bases between them. Looked up from germline, CDR1 is SGHTA and CDR2 is FQGNSA. The CDR3 here is CASSSVEREIDSPLHF. For the CDR3, the DNA is TGTGCCAGCAGCTCCGTGGAGAGGGAGATAGATTCACCCCTCCACTTT.

This chain connects TRBV6-5 to TRBJ1-1, with D hard to call. CDR1 is MNHEY and CDR2 is SVGAGI in the germline V gene. The CDR3 sequence is 13 residues long. Trimming cost V 0 bases and J 7 bases, with 9 bases left between them. CDR3 sequence reads: CASSYSRRFEAFF. CDR3 bases: TGTGCCAGCAGTTACTCTCGGAGATTTGAAGCTTTCTTT.

The rearrangement uses TRBV7-3 and TRBJ2-2; no definite D call. The germline V gene has CDR1 SGHTA and CDR2 FQGTGA. V was shortened by 5 bases and J by 7 bases, with 14 bases between the two germline ends. The CDR3 runs 14 residues. In DNA form, the CDR3 reads TGTGCCAGCAGCCCTGGATCTACCGGCGGGGAGCTGTTTTTT. Translating gives CASSPGSTGGELFF.

The V call is TRBV5-1, the J call TRBJ2-1; 10 positions match TRBD2. Germline trimming cut 1 base from V and 10 bases from J; bases unmatched to any gene: 5. From germline, CDR1 is SGHRS and CDR2 YFSETQ. CDR3 length: 14 residues. The CDR3 is CASSLPSGSYEQFF. The DNA of the CDR3 is TGCGCCAGCAGCTTGCCTAGCGGGAGCTACGAGCAGTTCTTC.

J is TRBJ2-7 and V is TRBV10-3; D gene uncertain. V lost 0 bases, J lost 3 bases, and 6 bases lay in between. The CDR3 is made up of 13 amino acids. The germline V gene encodes CDR1 ENHRY and CDR2 SYGVKD. The CDR3 bases are TGTGCCATCAGTGAGTCGTGGAACTACGAGCAGTACTTC. Its translation is CAISESWNYEQYF.

This clone came up once. The chain is built from TRBV10-2 and TRBJ2-4; TRBD2 is a possible D gene (6 bases). The germline gives CDR1 WSHSY, CDR2 SAAADI. The V gene lost 6 bases and the J gene lost 0 bases, with 15 bases spanning the gap. This CDR3 spans 16 amino acids. The CDR3 reads CASSSRDLIAKNIQYF. Here the CDR3 DNA reads TGCGCCAGCAGCTCCCGGGACTTAATAGCCAAAAACATTCAGTACTTC.

The chain recombines TRBV30 with TRBJ1-3, with D unclear. V was clipped by 5 bases and J by 4 bases, with 6 bases between them. CDR3 length: 11 amino acids. The germline CDR1 and CDR2 sequences are GTSNPN and SVGIG (reference sequence). The CDR3 nucleotides are TGTGCCTGGGGGGAAGGAAACACCATATATTTT. Its translation is CAWGEGNTIYF. Full variable domain (missing parts from reference TRBV30 and TRBJ1-3): SQTIHQWPATLVQPVGSPLSLECTVEGTSNPNLYWYRQAAGRGLQLLFYSVGIGQISSEVPQNLSASRPQDRQFILSSKKLLLSDSGFYLCAWGEGNTIYFGEGSWLTVV.

V gene TRBV2 combines with J gene TRBJ1-1; possible D gene TRBD1, 6 bases. Germline CDR1 SNHLY, CDR2 FYNNEI. The ends were cut back, 7 bases at V and 8 bases at J, with 29 bases in the middle. The CDR3 is 17 residues long. The CDR3 loop reads CASISDLAGALGFEAFF. In nucleotides, the CDR3 is TGTGCCAGCATTTCCGATTTAGCGGGGGCCCTGGGGTTCGAAGCTTTCTTT. Full variable domain (rest looked up from reference TRBV2 and TRBJ1-1): EPEVTQTPSHQVTQMGQEVILRCVPISNHLYFYWYRQILGQKVEFLVSFYNNEISEKSEIFDDQFSVERPDGSNFTLKIRSTKLEDSAMYFCASISDLAGALGFEAFFGQGTRLTVV.

The V gene is TRBV4-1, the J gene TRBJ2-7; the D gene is possibly TRBD1 (6 bases). Germline-derived CDR1 and CDR2 are MGHRA and YSYEKL. V was pared by 0 bases and J by 0 bases, with 12 bases between. There are 16 residues in the CDR3. The CDR3: CASSQEWTANSYEQYF. The CDR3 bases are TGCGCCAGCAGCCAAGAATGGACAGCAAACTCCTACGAGCAGTACTTC.

V is TRBV4-1 and J is TRBJ1-6, with TRBD1 matching 10 bases. CDR3 length: 16 residues. V was pared by 4 bases and J by 7 bases, with 7 bases of the junction left unmatched. CDR1 MGHRA and CDR2 YSYEKL come from the germline V gene. This CDR3 is CASSLLPGQGNSPLHF. The DNA of the CDR3 is TGCGCCAGCAGCCTCCTCCCGGGACAGGGGAATTCACCCCTCCACTTT.

The CDR3 here is CSAVQMYEQFF. CDR3 in DNA: TGCAGTGCCGTTCAGATGTATGAGCAGTTCTTC. The rearrangement links TRBV20-1 to TRBJ2-1, with unresolved D. Germline V gene sequence: CDR1 DFQATT, CDR2 SNEGSKA (reference sequence). This CDR3 is 11 amino acids long. Trimming stripped 6 bases from V and 8 bases from J, with 11 bases between.

In this sample, this clone turned up a few times. The rearrangement joins TRBV18 to TRBJ2-3; D remains ambiguous. Between the trimmed V and J ends, which lost 4 bases and 2 bases, there was a span of 22 bases. The CDR3 consists of 18 residues. Germline loops: CDR1 KGHSH, CDR2 LQKENI. CDR3 nucleotides: TGTGCCAGCTCACAAAACGCTCCGGCAGGATCCTCCACAGATACGCAGTATTTT. Translating gives CASSQNAPAGSSTDTQYF.